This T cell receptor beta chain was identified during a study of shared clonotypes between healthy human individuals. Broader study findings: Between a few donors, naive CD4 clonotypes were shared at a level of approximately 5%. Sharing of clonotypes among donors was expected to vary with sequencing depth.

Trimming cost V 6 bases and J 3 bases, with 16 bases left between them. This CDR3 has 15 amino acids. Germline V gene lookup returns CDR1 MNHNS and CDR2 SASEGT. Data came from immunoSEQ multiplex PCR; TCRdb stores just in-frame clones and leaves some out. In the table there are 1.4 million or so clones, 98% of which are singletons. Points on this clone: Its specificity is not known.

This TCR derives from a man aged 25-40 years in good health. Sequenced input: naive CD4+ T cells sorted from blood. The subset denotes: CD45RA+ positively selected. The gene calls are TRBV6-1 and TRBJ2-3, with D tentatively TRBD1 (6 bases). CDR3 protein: CASSKQGGSTDTQYF. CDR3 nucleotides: TGTGCCAGCAGCAAACAGGGCGGAAGTACAGATACGCAGTATTTT.